A single sample is the source of the 9 T cell receptor beta chains below, sequenced in a study of shared clonotypes between healthy human individuals. Produced via immunoSEQ multiplex PCR; TCRdb's table is partial and in-frame only. The table records around 79,000 clones, 62% of them present only once. Source material: memory CD8+ T cells sorted from blood. Subset given: CD45RO+ cells pooled with CCR7-negative TemRA cells. The receptors come from a man younger than 45 in good health.

This chain connects TRBV4-2 to TRBJ2-5; 9 nucleotides match TRBD1. CDR1 and CDR2 (germline): LGHNA, YNFKEQ. This CDR3 comprises 15 residues. J was trimmed by 2 bases and V by 1 base; bases with no gene match: 2. The CDR3 loop is CASSQVGTGQETQYF. The CDR3 DNA sequence: TGTGCCAGCAGCCAAGTGGGGACAGGGCAAGAGACCCAGTACTTC.

The V gene is TRBV7-9, the J gene TRBJ2-1, with D hard to call. The V gene's germline CDR1 is SEHNR and CDR2 FQNEAQ (reference sequence). V was clipped by 0 bases and J by 6 bases, with 3 bases between them. The CDR3 extends over 12 amino acids. Written as DNA, the CDR3 is TGTGCCAGCAGCTTAGCGTCCAATGAGCAGTTCTTC. Its translation is CASSLASNEQFF.

The J gene is TRBJ2-1, the V gene TRBV27, with 8 bases aligning to TRBD2. The junction had 6 bases not matched to a gene; V was cut back by 8 bases and J by 3 bases. The length of the CDR3 is 14 residues. Germline loops: CDR1 MNHEY, CDR2 SMNVEV (reference sequence). The CDR3 is CASSPGGGYNEQFF. The CDR3 DNA follows: TGTGCCAGCTCCCCGGGGGGGGGCTACAATGAGCAGTTCTTC.

The chain couples TRBV9 to TRBJ2-7; D is unclear. The germline CDR1 and CDR2 sequences are SGDLS and YYNGEE. Trimming shortened V by 0 bases and J by 1 base, and 11 bases separated the two germline ends. CDR3 length equals 15 residues. CDR3 sequence: CASSVGVAISYEQYF. The DNA for the CDR3 is TGTGCCAGCAGCGTAGGGGTAGCTATATCCTACGAGCAGTACTTC.

The chain uses TRBV15 and TRBJ2-5; the match to TRBD1 covers 8 bases. CDR1 and CDR2 from the germline V gene are LNHNV and YYDKDF (reference sequence). J lost 2 bases, V lost 5 bases, and 7 bases had no gene match. This CDR3 contains 15 residues. CDR3 DNA sequence: TGTGCCACCAGCCCACTAGGGACAGGTCAAGAGACCCAGTACTTC. Its translation is CATSPLGTGQETQYF.

The chain employs TRBV9 and TRBJ2-5; TRBD2 matches at 13 bases. The V segment lost 3 bases and the J segment 4 bases; nucleotides outside the gene matches: 6. The CDR3 runs to 16 residues. CDR1 is SGDLS, CDR2 YYNGEE, per germline. The CDR3 loop is CASSERTSGRGETQYF. The CDR3 bases are TGTGCCAGCAGCGAAAGGACTAGCGGGAGAGGAGAGACCCAGTACTTC.

The genes are TRBV7-6 and TRBJ2-5; D unresolved. V lost 4 bases and J 4 bases, leaving 16 bases between the germline ends. CDR3 size: 15 residues. Germline CDR1 and CDR2: SGHVS and FNYEAQ. Here the CDR3 DNA reads TGTGCCAGCAGCTCAAACAACGGGCGTTCAGAGACCCAGTACTTC. The encoded protein is CASSSNNGRSETQYF.

This chain links TRBV4-3 with TRBJ2-1, with TRBD2 matching 14 bases. This CDR3 has 17 residues. V lost 0 bases to trimming and J lost 6 bases; unmatched junction nucleotides: 4. Germline V gene sequence: CDR1 LGHNA, CDR2 YSLEER. The CDR3 reads CASSQDTGLAGGNEQFF. CDR3 DNA: TGCGCCAGCAGCCAAGACACCGGACTAGCGGGAGGCAATGAGCAGTTCTTC.

The chain carries TRBV4-2 and TRBJ1-5; TRBD1 might be the D (5 bases). The V gene's germline CDR1 is LGHNA and CDR2 YNFKEQ. The CDR3 length is 14 residues. V was pared by 5 bases and J by 5 bases, with 13 bases between. The chain's CDR3 is CASSLAAGHQPQHF. The CDR3 DNA follows: TGTGCCAGCAGCTTGGCGGCAGGGCATCAGCCCCAGCATTTT.